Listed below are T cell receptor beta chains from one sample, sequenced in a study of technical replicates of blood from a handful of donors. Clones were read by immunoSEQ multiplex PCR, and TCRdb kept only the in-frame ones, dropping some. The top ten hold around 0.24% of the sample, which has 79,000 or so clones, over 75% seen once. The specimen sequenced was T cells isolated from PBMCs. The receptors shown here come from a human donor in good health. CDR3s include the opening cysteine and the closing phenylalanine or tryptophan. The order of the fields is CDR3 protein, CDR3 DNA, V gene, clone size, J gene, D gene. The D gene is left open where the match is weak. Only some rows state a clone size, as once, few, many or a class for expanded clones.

CASSDAFEEPTYEQYF	TGTGCCAGCAGCGATGCCTTCGAAGAGCCGACCTACGAGCAGTACTTC	TRBV7-9	.	TRBJ2-7	.
CASSEVAGPTDTQYF	TGCGCCAGCAGTGAGGTAGCGGGACCCACAGATACGCAGTATTTT	TRBV10-1	once	TRBJ2-3	TRBD2
CASSQPRDRGSLGLFF	TGCGCCAGCAGTCAACCCCGGGACAGGGGAAGTCTCGGGCTGTTTTTT	TRBV4-1	.	TRBJ2-2	TRBD1
CASSPGTGEGGYTF	TGTGCCAGCAGTCCCGGGACAGGGGAAGGTGGCTACACCTTC	TRBV2	.	TRBJ1-2	TRBD1
CASSSLAGGPYEQFF	TGTGCCAGCAGCTCCCTAGCGGGAGGGCCCTATGAGCAGTTCTTC	TRBV7-8	.	TRBJ2-1	TRBD2
CASIEEGAETQYF	TGCGCCAGCATCGAGGAGGGGGCAGAGACCCAGTACTTC	TRBV5-1	.	TRBJ2-5	.
CASSSSTSGRETQYF	TGTGCCAGCAGCTCCTCGACTAGCGGGAGGGAGACCCAGTACTTC	TRBV7-7	.	TRBJ2-5	TRBD2
CASSDYRGGETQYF	TGTGCCAGCAGCGATTACAGGGGTGGAGAGACCCAGTACTTC	TRBV5-4	.	TRBJ2-5	TRBD1
CASSLRSTHQETQYF	TGTGCCAGCAGCTTACGATCGACTCACCAAGAGACCCAGTACTTC	TRBV7-9	.	TRBJ2-5	.
CASYILAGGSTDTQYF	TGCGCCAGCTACATTCTAGCGGGGGGGAGCACAGATACGCAGTATTTT	TRBV5-1	.	TRBJ2-3	TRBD2
CASSLAGQKSYNEQFF	TGTGCCAGCAGTTTAGCTGGACAGAAGTCCTACAATGAGCAGTTCTTC	TRBV28	once	TRBJ2-1	.
CASSGHGTGGSLWQPQHF	TGTGCCAGCAGTGGGCACGGGACAGGGGGCTCTTTGTGGCAGCCCCAGCATTTT	TRBV6-1	.	TRBJ1-5	TRBD1
CASSTGPNRYEQYF	TGTGCCAGTAGTACAGGGCCTAACCGGTACGAGCAGTACTTC	TRBV19	.	TRBJ2-7	.
CASSHPEEGVEDYGYTF	TGTGCCAGCAGCCATCCGGAAGAGGGTGTCGAGGACTATGGCTACACCTTC	TRBV4-2	.	TRBJ1-2	.
CASRQQGAVYGYTF	TGTGCCAGCAGACAGCAGGGGGCGGTCTATGGCTACACCTTC	TRBV28	.	TRBJ1-2	TRBD1
CASSPGQGPSYEQYF	TGCGCCAGCAGCCCAGGACAGGGTCCTTCCTACGAGCAGTACTTC	TRBV4-1	.	TRBJ2-7	TRBD1
CASSSLDNEQYF	TGCGCCAGCAGCTCTTTGGACAACGAGCAGTACTTC	TRBV5-1	.	TRBJ2-7	.
CASSIGGLAGGETQYF	TGTGCCAGTAGTATTGGGGGACTAGCGGGAGGGGAGACCCAGTACTTC	TRBV19	.	TRBJ2-5	TRBD2
CASSQAARDLYYEQYF	TGTGCCAGCAGCCAAGCCGCCCGGGACTTATACTACGAGCAGTACTTC	TRBV4-2	few	TRBJ2-7	.
CASSAGTGAYEQYF	TGTGCCAGCAGCGCCGGGACAGGGGCCTACGAGCAGTACTTC	TRBV5-4	.	TRBJ2-7	TRBD1
CASSLGGQGDTDTQYF	TGCGCCAGCAGCTTGGGGGGGCAGGGAGACACAGATACGCAGTATTTT	TRBV5-1	.	TRBJ2-3	.
CASSLSDSDRSSEQFF	TGTGCCAGCAGTTTAAGCGATTCGGACAGGTCGAGTGAGCAGTTCTTC	TRBV28	.	TRBJ2-1	TRBD1
CASSAPTLNTEAFF	TGTGCCAGCAGCGCGCCGACATTGAACACTGAAGCTTTCTTT	TRBV28	.	TRBJ1-1	.
CASSRTTQATYEQYF	TGTGCCAGCAGCCGAACAACACAGGCGACCTACGAGCAGTACTTC	TRBV7-9	.	TRBJ2-7	.
CASSQPGQGKVTQFF	TGCGCCAGCAGCCAACCGGGACAGGGGAAAGTCACGCAGTTCTTC	TRBV4-1	.	TRBJ2-1	TRBD1
CASSPLGQRQETQYF	TGTGCCAGCAGCCCGCTCGGACAACGCCAAGAGACCCAGTACTTC	TRBV9	.	TRBJ2-5	.
CASSLGSALPYEQYF	TGTGCCAGCAGCTTGGGCTCCGCCCTCCCCTACGAGCAGTACTTC	TRBV9	.	TRBJ2-7	.
CASSLGQGDYNEQFF	TGCGCCAGCAGCCTCGGACAGGGTGACTACAATGAGCAGTTCTTC	TRBV5-1	.	TRBJ2-1	TRBD1
CASSLGSGVGNIQYF	TGTGCCAGCAGCTTAGGGTCGGGAGTCGGAAACATTCAGTACTTC	TRBV7-9	.	TRBJ2-4	.
CASSQTRPNTEAFF	TGTGCCAGCAGTCAGACACGTCCGAACACTGAAGCTTTCTTT	TRBV27	.	TRBJ1-1	.
CASSGPGLSLTGELFF	TGTGCCAGCAGCGGCCCGGGACTTAGCCTCACCGGGGAGCTGTTTTTT	TRBV5-4	.	TRBJ2-2	.
CASSSFSGANVLTF	TGTGCCAGCAGTTCCTTCTCTGGGGCCAACGTCCTGACTTTC	TRBV27	.	TRBJ2-6	.
CAWKGLAGGPSSYNEQFF	TGTGCCTGGAAGGGACTAGCGGGGGGGCCGAGCTCCTACAATGAGCAGTTCTTC	TRBV30	.	TRBJ2-1	TRBD2
CASSPPLYTEAFF	TGTGCCAGCTCACCCCCCCTTTACACTGAAGCTTTCTTT	TRBV18	.	TRBJ1-1	.
CASSIGLAGETQYF	TGCGCCAGCAGCATCGGACTAGCGGGAGAGACCCAGTACTTC	TRBV5-1	.	TRBJ2-5	TRBD2
CASTTGDLDYGYTF	TGCGCCAGTACTACAGGGGATTTGGACTATGGCTACACCTTC	TRBV5-1	.	TRBJ1-2	TRBD1
CASSARSARDTQYF	TGTGCCAGCAGCGCCAGGTCCGCCCGGGATACGCAGTATTTT	TRBV5-8	.	TRBJ2-3	.
CASSVGGGAILRRINEQFF	TGTGCCAGCAGCGTAGGGGGTGGGGCAATCCTTCGTAGGATTAATGAGCAGTTCTTC	TRBV9	.	TRBJ2-1	.
CASSVTGTSGGAYNEQFF	TGTGCCAGCAGCGTTACCGGGACTAGCGGCGGAGCCTACAATGAGCAGTTCTTC	TRBV7-6	.	TRBJ2-1	TRBD2
CASSEGRATYEQYF	TGCGCCAGCAGTGAGGGGAGGGCCACGTACGAGCAGTACTTC	TRBV10-1	once	TRBJ2-7	TRBD2
CASSLPSGGLRNTEAFF	TGCGCCAGCAGCTTGCCCTCAGGGGGTTTAAGGAACACTGAAGCTTTCTTT	TRBV5-1	.	TRBJ1-1	TRBD1
CASSPSGANVLTF	TGTGCCAGCAGCCCTTCTGGGGCCAACGTCCTGACTTTC	TRBV5-6	.	TRBJ2-6	.
CASSLLLRGYGYTF	TGTGCCAGCAGCCTTCTCCTAAGGGGCTATGGCTACACCTTC	TRBV5-4	.	TRBJ1-2	.
CATSRDRDNQPQHF	TGTGCCACCAGCAGAGACAGGGACAATCAGCCCCAGCATTTT	TRBV15	.	TRBJ1-5	.